This T cell receptor beta chain comes out of a study of glioma-infiltrating T cells after dendritic cell vaccination. Per germline, CDR1 MNHEY and CDR2 SVGAGI. Trimming took off 6 bases at V and 0 bases at J, with 12 bases between the two ends. The CDR3 loop spans 15 amino acids. Libraries were prepared by immunoSEQ multiplex PCR; TCRdb keeps only in-frame clonotypes and omits some of them. This table holds about 50,000 clones, 89% found once. Time point specified: after dendritic cell vaccination, including at tumor progression/relapse. All glioblastoma patients lacked an isocitrate dehydrogenase mutation.

The chain combines TRBV6-5 with TRBJ1-5; a weak D match, TRBD1 (5 bases). The sequences come from blood, collected after dendritic cell vaccination. The sequence came from a human donor with glioblastoma. The CDR3, as DNA: TGTGCCAGCAGACCTGGACACTTTAGCAATCAGCCCCAGCATTTT. Protein: CASRPGHFSNQPQHF.